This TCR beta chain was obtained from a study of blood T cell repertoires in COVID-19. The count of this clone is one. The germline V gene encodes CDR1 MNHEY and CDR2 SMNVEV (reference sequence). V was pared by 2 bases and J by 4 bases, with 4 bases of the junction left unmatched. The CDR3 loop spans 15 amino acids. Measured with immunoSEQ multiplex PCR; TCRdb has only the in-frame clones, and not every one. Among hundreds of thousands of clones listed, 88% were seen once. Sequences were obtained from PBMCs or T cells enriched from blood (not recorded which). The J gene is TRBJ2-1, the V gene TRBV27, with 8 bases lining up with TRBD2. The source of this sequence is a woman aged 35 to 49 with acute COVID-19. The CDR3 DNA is TGTGCCAGCAGTTTACGGGGACTAGTGTACAATGAGCAGTTCTTC. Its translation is CASSLRGLVYNEQFF.